This T cell receptor (beta chain) originates from a study of molecular identifiers for immune sequencing clone quantification. Regarding the study as a whole: Among effectors, clones above 20 RNA copies held over 97% of molecules; among naive cells, under 1%.

V trimming: 8 bases; J trimming: 2 bases; junction bases outside the gene matches: 9. This CDR3 comprises 13 residues. Germline V gene data show CDR1 as GTSNPN and CDR2 as SVGIG (reference sequence). About this clonotype: Its specificity is unknown.

Each CDR3 protein is one row after TCRdb ran MiXCR on the PCR reads. The sample carries about 500,000 distinct CDR3 sequences, under 30% recorded once. The chain employs TRBV30 and TRBJ2-7; 7 bases map to TRBD1. This TCR was sampled from a human donor in good health. Some libraries in this study had Jurkat cell RNA spiked in. Sequencing was carried out using naive CD8+ T cells from blood, with Jurkat cell RNA spiked in. The subset here: FACS-sorted CD8+CD4-CCR7+CD45RA+ naive T cells. CDR3 DNA: TGTGCCGGGGAAGAGGGACAGACCTACGAGCAGTACTTC. Translating gives CAGEEGQTYEQYF. The complete variable domain, with remaining parts taken from reference TRBV30 and TRBJ2-7, reads SQTIHQWPATLVQPVGSPLSLECTVEGTSNPNLYWYRQAAGRGLQLLFYSVGIGQISSEVPQNLSASRPQDRQFILSSKKLLLSDSGFYLCAGEEGQTYEQYFGPGTRLTVT.